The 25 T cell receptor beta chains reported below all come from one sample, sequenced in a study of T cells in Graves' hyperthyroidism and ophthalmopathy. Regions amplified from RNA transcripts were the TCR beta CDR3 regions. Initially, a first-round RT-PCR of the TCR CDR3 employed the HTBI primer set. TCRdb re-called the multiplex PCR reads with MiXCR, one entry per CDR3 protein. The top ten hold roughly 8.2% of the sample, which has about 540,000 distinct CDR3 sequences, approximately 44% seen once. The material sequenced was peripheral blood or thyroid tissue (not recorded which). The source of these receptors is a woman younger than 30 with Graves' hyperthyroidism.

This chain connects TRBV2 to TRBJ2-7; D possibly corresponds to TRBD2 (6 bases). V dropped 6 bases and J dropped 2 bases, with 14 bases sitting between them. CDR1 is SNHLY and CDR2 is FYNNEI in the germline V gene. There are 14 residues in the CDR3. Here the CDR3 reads CASREKGLPYEQYF. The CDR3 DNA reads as TGTGCCAGCAGAGAAAAGGGACTTCCCTACGAGCAGTACTTC.

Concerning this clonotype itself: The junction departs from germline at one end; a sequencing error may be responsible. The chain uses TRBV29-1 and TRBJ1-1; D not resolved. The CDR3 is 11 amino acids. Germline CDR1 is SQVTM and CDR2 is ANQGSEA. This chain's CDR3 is CSFEGNTEAFF. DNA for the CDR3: TGCAGCTTTGAGGGGAACACTGAAGCTTTCTTT.

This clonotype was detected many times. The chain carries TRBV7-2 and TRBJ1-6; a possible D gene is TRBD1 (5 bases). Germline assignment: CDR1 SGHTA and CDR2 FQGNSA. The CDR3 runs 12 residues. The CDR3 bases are TGTGCAAGTGTTGGGGGGGTACCACCCCTCCACTTT. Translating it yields CASVGGVPPLHF.

The CDR3 is CAIRREGQPQHF. CDR3 coding DNA: TGTGCCATCAGGCGGGAAGGCCAGCCCCAGCATTTT. The chain is built from TRBV10-3 and TRBJ1-5; the D is unclear. The germline CDR1 and CDR2 sequences are ENHRY and SYGVKD. The CDR3 covers 12 residues. V dropped 6 bases and J dropped 7 bases, with 10 bases sitting between them.

The DNA of the CDR3 is TGTGCCACCGGGAATAACTATGGCTACACCTTC. Amino acids: CATGNNYGYTF. The V and J genes are TRBV24-1 and TRBJ1-2; the D is unclear. The V gene lost 9 bases and the J gene lost 1 base, with 5 bases spanning the gap. This CDR3 is 11 amino acids long. Germline lookup yields CDR1 KGHDR and CDR2 SFDVKD.

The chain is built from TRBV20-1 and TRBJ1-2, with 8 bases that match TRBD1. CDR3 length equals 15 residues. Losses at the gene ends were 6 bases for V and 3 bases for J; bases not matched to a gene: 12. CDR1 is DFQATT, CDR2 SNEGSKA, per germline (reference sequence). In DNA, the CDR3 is TGCAGTGCCAGTATGCCGGACAGGGAATACTATGGCTACACCTTC. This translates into CSASMPDREYYGYTF.

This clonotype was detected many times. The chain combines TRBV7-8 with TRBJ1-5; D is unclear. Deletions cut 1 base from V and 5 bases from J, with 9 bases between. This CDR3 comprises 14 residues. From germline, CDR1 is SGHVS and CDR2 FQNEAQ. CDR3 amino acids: CASSLVERHQPQHF. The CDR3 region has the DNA TGTGCCAGCAGCTTAGTGGAAAGGCATCAGCCCCAGCATTTT.

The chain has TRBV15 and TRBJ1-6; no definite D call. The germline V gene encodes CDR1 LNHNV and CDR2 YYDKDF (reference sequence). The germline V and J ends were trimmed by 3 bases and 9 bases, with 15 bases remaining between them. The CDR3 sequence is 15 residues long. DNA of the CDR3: TGTGCCACCAGCAGCGACTGGTCGATAGGTTCACCCCTCCACTTT. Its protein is CATSSDWSIGSPLHF.

CDR3 loop: CSAPPAGGFIYEQYF. As DNA, the CDR3 is TGCAGTGCACCTCCTGCGGGCGGATTCATCTACGAGCAGTACTTC. The V call is TRBV20-1, the J call TRBJ2-7, with TRBD2 as a possible D gene (5 bases). Trimming cost V 6 bases and J 3 bases, with 21 bases left between them. CDR1 is DFQATT and CDR2 is SNEGSKA in the germline V gene (reference sequence). The length of the CDR3 is 15 residues.

DNA for the CDR3: TGTGCCATCTTACTAGCGGTCTCCTACGAGCAGTACTTC. This sequence encodes CAILLAVSYEQYF. The J gene is TRBJ2-7, the V gene TRBV7-2; 8 bases are shared with TRBD2. V lost 10 bases to trimming and J lost 0 bases; unmatched junction nucleotides: 5. From germline, CDR1 is SGHTA and CDR2 FQGNSA. This CDR3 has 13 residues.

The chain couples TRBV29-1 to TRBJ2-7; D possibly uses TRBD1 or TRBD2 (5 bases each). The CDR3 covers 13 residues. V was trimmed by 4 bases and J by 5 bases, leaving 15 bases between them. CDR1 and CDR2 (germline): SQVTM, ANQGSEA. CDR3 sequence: CSVGRDACDEQYF. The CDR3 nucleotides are TGCAGCGTTGGCCGGGACGCCTGTGACGAGCAGTACTTC.

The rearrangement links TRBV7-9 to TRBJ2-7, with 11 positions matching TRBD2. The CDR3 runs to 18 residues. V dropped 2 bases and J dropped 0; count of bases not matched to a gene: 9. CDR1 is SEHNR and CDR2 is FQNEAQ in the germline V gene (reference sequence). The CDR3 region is CASSLRTSGRSFSYEQYF. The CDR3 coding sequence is TGTGCCAGCAGCTTAAGAACTAGCGGGAGAAGCTTCTCCTACGAGCAGTACTTC.

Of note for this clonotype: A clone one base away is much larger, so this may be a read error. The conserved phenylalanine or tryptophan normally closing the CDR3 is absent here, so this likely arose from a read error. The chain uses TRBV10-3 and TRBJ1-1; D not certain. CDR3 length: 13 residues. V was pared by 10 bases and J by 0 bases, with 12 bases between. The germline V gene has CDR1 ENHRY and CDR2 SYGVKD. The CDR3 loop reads CATSTRVNTEAFV. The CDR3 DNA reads TGTGCCACCTCGACAAGAGTGAACACTGAAGCTTTCGTT.

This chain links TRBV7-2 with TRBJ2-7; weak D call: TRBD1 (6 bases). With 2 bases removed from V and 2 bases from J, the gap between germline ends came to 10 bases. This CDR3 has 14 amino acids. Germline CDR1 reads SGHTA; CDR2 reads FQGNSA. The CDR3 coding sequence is TGTGCCAGCAGCTTACAGGGGACCGCCTACGAGCAGTACTTC. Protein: CASSLQGTAYEQYF.

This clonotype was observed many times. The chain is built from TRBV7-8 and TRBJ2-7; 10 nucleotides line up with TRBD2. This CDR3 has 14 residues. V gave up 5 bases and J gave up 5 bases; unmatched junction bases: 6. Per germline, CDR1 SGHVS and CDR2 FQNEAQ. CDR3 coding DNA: TGTGCCAGCAGCCAAATGCTAGCGGGAGACGAGCAGTACTTC. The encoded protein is CASSQMLAGDEQYF.

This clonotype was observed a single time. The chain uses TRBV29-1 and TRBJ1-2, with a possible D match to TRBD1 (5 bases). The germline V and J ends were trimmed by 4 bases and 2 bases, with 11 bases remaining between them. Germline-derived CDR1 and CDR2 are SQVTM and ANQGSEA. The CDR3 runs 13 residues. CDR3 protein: CSVVGDGNYGYTF. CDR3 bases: TGCAGCGTTGTGGGGGACGGAAACTATGGCTACACCTTC.

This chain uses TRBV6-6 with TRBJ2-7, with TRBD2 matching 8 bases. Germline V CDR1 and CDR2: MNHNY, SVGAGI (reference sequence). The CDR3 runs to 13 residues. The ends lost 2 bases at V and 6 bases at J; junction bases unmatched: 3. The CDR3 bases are TGTGCCAGCAGTTACACTACTAGCGGCGAGCAGTACTTC. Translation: CASSYTTSGEQYF.

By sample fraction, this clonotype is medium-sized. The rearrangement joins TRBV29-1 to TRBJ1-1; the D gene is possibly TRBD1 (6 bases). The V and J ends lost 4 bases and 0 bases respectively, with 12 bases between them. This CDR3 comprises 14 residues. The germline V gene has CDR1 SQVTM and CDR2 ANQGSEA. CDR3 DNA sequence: TGCAGCGTTGGGGGGGCAGTACTGAACACTGAAGCTTTCTTT. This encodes CSVGGAVLNTEAFF.

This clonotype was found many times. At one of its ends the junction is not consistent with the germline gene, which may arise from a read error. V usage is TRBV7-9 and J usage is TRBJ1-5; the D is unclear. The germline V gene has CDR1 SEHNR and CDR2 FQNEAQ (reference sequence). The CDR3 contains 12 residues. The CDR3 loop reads CASSLEVGTPFF. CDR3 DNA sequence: TGTGCCAGCAGCTTAGAAGTTGGAACCCCTTTTTTT.

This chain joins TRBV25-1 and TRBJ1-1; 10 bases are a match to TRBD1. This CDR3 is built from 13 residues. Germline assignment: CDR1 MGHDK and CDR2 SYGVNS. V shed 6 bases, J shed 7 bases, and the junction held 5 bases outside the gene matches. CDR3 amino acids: CASRTGTGVEAFF. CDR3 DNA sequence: TGTGCCAGCAGAACCGGGACAGGGGTTGAAGCTTTCTTT. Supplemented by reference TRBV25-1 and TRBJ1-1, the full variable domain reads EADIYQTPRYLVIGTGKKITLECSQTMGHDKMYWYQQDPGMELHLIHYSYGVNSTEKGDLSSESTVSRIRTEHFPLTLESARPSHTSQYLCASRTGTGVEAFFGQGTRLTVV.

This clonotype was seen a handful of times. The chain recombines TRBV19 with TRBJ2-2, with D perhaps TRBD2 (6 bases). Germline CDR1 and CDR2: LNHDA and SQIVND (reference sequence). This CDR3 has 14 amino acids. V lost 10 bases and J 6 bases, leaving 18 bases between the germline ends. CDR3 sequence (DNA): TGTGCCACCTCGTCGGACTACCCGGCCGGGGAGCTGTTTTTT. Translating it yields CATSSDYPAGELFF.

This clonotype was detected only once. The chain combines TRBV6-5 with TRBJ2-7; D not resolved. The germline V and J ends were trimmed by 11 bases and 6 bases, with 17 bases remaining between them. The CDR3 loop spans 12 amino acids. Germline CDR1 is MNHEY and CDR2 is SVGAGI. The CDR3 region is CAGTPPFGEQYF. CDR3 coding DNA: TGTGCCGGCACCCCACCCTTTGGCGAGCAGTACTTC.

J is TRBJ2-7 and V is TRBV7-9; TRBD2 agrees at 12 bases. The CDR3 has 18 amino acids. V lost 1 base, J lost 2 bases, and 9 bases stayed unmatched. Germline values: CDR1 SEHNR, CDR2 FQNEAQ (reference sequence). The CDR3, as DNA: TGTGCCAGCAGCTTAGAGGGACTAGCGGGCCACCGGCCCTACGAGCAGTACTTC. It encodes CASSLEGLAGHRPYEQYF.

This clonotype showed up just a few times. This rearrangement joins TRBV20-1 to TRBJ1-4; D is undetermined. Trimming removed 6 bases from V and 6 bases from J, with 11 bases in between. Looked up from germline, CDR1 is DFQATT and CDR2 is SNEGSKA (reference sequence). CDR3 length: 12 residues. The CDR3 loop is CSATKTDEKLFF. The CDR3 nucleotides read TGCAGTGCAACTAAGACGGATGAAAAACTGTTTTTT.

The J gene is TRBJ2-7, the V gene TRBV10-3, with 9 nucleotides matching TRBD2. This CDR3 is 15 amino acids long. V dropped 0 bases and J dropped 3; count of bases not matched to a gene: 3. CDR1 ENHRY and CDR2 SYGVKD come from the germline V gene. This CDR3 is CAISESSGSDYEQYF. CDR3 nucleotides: TGTGCCATCAGTGAGTCTAGCGGGAGCGACTACGAGCAGTACTTC.